This T cell receptor (beta chain) was recovered during a study of regulatory T cells in long-lasting Graves disease. The study, taken as a whole, reports: TRBV28 was favored in persistent disease, as were TRBJ1-2 and TRBJ2-5.

Time point noted: newly diagnosed GD, antithyroid drugs for less than 3 months. Construction of the TCR library relied on RNA isolated from PBMCs. In this cohort, patients came from an endocrinology department located in Xi'an, China. A volume of roughly 9.9 milliliters of peripheral blood was collected in EDTA tubes. Library construction for TCR beta used iRepertoire HTBI primers and Arm-PCR of CDR3 regions. Each CDR3 protein is one row after TCRdb ran MiXCR on the multiplex PCR reads. The data show approximately 300,000 distinct CDR3 sequences, 15% to 20% seen once. V gave up 2 bases and J gave up 4 bases; unmatched junction bases: 7. The CDR3 consists of 16 residues. Per the germline V gene, CDR1 is MDHEN and CDR2 is SYDVKM. This clonotype was detected ten times or more. Antigen specificity is unknown.

The chain uses TRBV28 and TRBJ2-3; TRBD1 matches 9 bases. Material: peripheral blood mononuclear cells (PBMCs), obtained at new diagnosis, from a patient treated with antithyroid drugs. The TCR was taken from a female donor with Graves disease. The DNA for the CDR3 is TGTGCCAGCAGTTTACCCCGAGGACAGGGGTCAGATACGCAGTATTTT. It is translated as CASSLPRGQGSDTQYF. The full variable domain, with the rest looked up from reference TRBV28 and TRBJ2-3, is DVKVTQSSRYLVKRTGEKVFLECVQDMDHENMFWYRQDPGLGLRLIYFSYDVKMKEKGDIPEGYSVSREKKERFSLILESASTNQTSMYLCASSLPRGQGSDTQYFGPGTRLTVL.